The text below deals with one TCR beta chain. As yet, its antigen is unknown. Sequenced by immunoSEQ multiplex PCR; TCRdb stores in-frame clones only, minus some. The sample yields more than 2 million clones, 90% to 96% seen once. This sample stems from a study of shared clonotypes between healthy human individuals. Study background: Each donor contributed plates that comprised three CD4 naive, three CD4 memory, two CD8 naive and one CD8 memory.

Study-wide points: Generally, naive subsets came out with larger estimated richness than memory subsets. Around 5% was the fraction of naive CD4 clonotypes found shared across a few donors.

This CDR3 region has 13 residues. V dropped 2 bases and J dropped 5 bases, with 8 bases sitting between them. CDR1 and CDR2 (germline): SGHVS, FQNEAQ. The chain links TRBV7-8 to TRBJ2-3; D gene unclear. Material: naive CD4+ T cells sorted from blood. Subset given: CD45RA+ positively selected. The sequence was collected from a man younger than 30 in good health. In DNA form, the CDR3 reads TGTGCCAGCAGCTTAATCCAGAGAGATACGCAGTATTTT. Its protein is CASSLIQRDTQYF.